This record looks at one T cell receptor (beta chain) sequence and its context. Trimming cost V 5 bases and J 0 bases; bases outside gene matches: 6. The CDR3 is 19 amino acids. The germline CDR1 and CDR2 sequences are SGHTA and FQGNSA. The record originates from a study of OX40 agonist ivuxolimab in advanced cancers. Data came from immunoSEQ multiplex PCR; TCRdb stores just in-frame clones and leaves some out. In the table there are some 25,000 clones, around four fifths of which are singletons. The chain carries TRBV7-2 and TRBJ2-6; 14 positions match TRBD2. The TCR originated in an adult with an advanced solid tumor such as melanoma, head and neck, liver or kidney cancer. Sequencing was performed on CD4+ or CD8+ T cells sorted from blood, taken in a trial of the OX40 agonist ivuxolimab. The CDR3 protein is CASSTRTSGRSSGANVLTF. For the CDR3, the DNA is TGTGCCAGCAGCACAAGGACTAGCGGGAGGAGCTCTGGGGCCAACGTCCTGACTTTC.